The 8 T cell receptor beta chains presented below share a single source sample, sequenced in a study of T cell responses to AZD1222 COVID-19 vaccine. Using immunoSEQ multiplex PCR, the repertoire was profiled, and TCRdb retains in-frame clones only, with some absent. The repertoire holds around 180,000 clones, with around 92% as singletons. Sequenced here: peripheral blood, sampled on day 0 of AZD1222 vaccination. All receptors derive from an adult in good health.

The chain is built from TRBV4-1 and TRBJ1-5, with D possibly matching TRBD1 (5 bases). Germline V CDR1 and CDR2: MGHRA, YSYEKL. The CDR3 covers 16 residues. The V gene lost 4 bases and the J gene lost 0 bases, with 13 bases spanning the gap. The CDR3 DNA reads TGCGCCAGCAGCCCGACAGATCTATTTAGCAATCAGCCCCAGCATTTT. Translating it yields CASSPTDLFSNQPQHF.

This sequence joins TRBV27 and TRBJ2-7, with 12 bases matching TRBD2. The ends lost 0 bases at V and 8 bases at J; junction bases unmatched: 5. CDR1 and CDR2 (germline): MNHEY, SMNVEV (reference sequence). The CDR3 totals 15 residues. In nucleotides, the CDR3 is TGTGCCAGCAGTTTATCCCGGACTAGCGGGATCAAGCAGTACTTC. This translates into CASSLSRTSGIKQYF.

This clone has only one observation. The DNA for the CDR3 is TGCAGTGCTAGTTCACTAGCGGGAGGCGTTGTGGTCAATGAGCAGTTCTTC. The encoded protein is CSASSLAGGVVVNEQFF. This chain uses TRBV20-1 with TRBJ2-1; 12 nucleotides agree with TRBD2. This CDR3 region has 17 residues. V dropped 3 bases and J dropped 6; count of bases not matched to a gene: 12. The V gene's germline CDR1 is DFQATT and CDR2 SNEGSKA (reference sequence).

Written as DNA, the CDR3 is TGTGCCAGTAGTATTCTTATAGGGCAGGGGGCCCACGAGCAGTACTTC. Protein product: CASSILIGQGAHEQYF. The genes are TRBV19 and TRBJ2-7; TRBD1 aligns across 8 bases. The CDR3 has 16 residues. V shed 3 bases, J shed 5 bases, and the junction held 12 bases outside the gene matches. Looked up from germline, CDR1 is LNHDA and CDR2 is SQIVND (reference sequence).

The rearrangement uses TRBV7-9 and TRBJ1-1; D is uncertain. The CDR3 runs 16 residues. Germline V gene sequence: CDR1 SEHNR, CDR2 FQNEAQ (reference sequence). V dropped 5 bases and J dropped 10 bases, with 26 bases sitting between them. CDR3 in DNA: TGTGCCAGCAGCGACGATTGGACCAACCCCGGAGGCGTAGCTTTCTTT. This translates into CASSDDWTNPGGVAFF.

The chain couples TRBV27 to TRBJ1-5; tentative D call: TRBD1 (5 bases). The CDR3 consists of 16 residues. Trimming pared 6 bases from V and 0 bases from J, leaving 15 bases between. Germline assignment: CDR1 MNHEY and CDR2 SMNVEV (reference sequence). DNA for the CDR3: TGTGCCAGCAGCGACCTACGGGGGGTTAGCAATCAGCCCCAGCATTTT. Protein: CASSDLRGVSNQPQHF.

J is TRBJ2-1 and V is TRBV7-6; 15 bases fit TRBD2. Germline CDR1 SGHVS, CDR2 FNYEAQ. The CDR3 spans 15 residues. With 4 bases clipped from V and 9 bases from J, the junction kept 4 bases outside the gene matches. The CDR3 DNA is TGTGCCAGCAGCTGGACTAGCGGGAGGGATATTGAGCAGTTCTTC. Protein sequence: CASSWTSGRDIEQFF.

This clone has just one count. This sequence joins TRBV7-9 and TRBJ1-1; 7 positions agree with TRBD1. This CDR3 is built from 19 residues. Germline V gene lookup returns CDR1 SEHNR and CDR2 FQNEAQ (reference sequence). Unmatched junction bases numbered 16, after V lost 2 bases and J lost 1 base. The CDR3 is CASSLINLQGFSPNTEAFF. CDR3 coding DNA: TGTGCCAGCAGCTTAATCAATCTACAGGGGTTTTCCCCGAACACTGAAGCTTTCTTT.